This is a list of T cell receptor beta chains from one sample in a study of cytomegalovirus exposure and HLA in healthy donors. Generated by immunoSEQ multiplex PCR, the TCRdb table keeps only in-frame clones and is missing some. The sample lists more than 150,000 clones, approximately 90% seen once, with approximately 3% in the top ten. Material for sequencing was PBMCs. These receptors were collected from a man aged 18 to 29 in good health and CMV-seronegative. CDR3s leave out the opening cysteine and the closing phenylalanine or tryptophan. Rows may omit the clone size; those that give it use once, few, many or a size class.

clone_size,j_call,v_call,cdr3_aa
NA,TRBJ2-5,TRBV19,ASSTGQGFGQETQY
NA,TRBJ2-2,TRBV9,ASSPSGVTGELF
NA,TRBJ1-4,TRBV27,ASSLSWTATNEKLF
few,TRBJ1-1,TRBV5-1,ASSLEGQGADEAF
NA,TRBJ2-1,TRBV11-3,ASSPDHSSYNEQF
NA,TRBJ1-1,TRBV6-5,ASNARENTEAF
NA,TRBJ2-7,TRBV4-3,ASSLSRGATSY
NA,TRBJ1-1,TRBV28,ASSLYGFEAF
NA,TRBJ2-3,TRBV29-1,SVEGDRAPDTQY
NA,TRBJ1-2,TRBV28,ASKDREPYGYT
NA,TRBJ1-6,TRBV5-1,ASSLGSGESSNSPLH
NA,TRBJ2-7,TRBV2,ASSRSLPLLLEQY
NA,TRBJ1-2,TRBV28,AIRRDRGLGNIGYT
NA,TRBJ1-1,TRBV6-5,ASSYSAGRNTEAF
NA,TRBJ2-2,TRBV19,ASSIVTSGNTGELF
once,TRBJ2-3,TRBV7-9,ASTGGAWGSVTDTQY
NA,TRBJ2-7,TRBV7-2,ASSLESGSSYEQY
NA,TRBJ2-5,TRBV7-9,ASRIGLAGGSPQY
NA,TRBJ1-1,TRBV20-1,SVLAREAF
NA,TRBJ1-6,TRBV5-1,ASSRTGQGRAYNSPLH
NA,TRBJ1-2,TRBV5-4,ASSYIQGQGARGYT
few,TRBJ1-1,TRBV7-2,ASSLADKAKAF
NA,TRBJ2-3,TRBV27,ASGYRGTTDTQY